Below are 9 T cell receptor beta chains sequenced from a single sample in a study of spatial heterogeneity in lung cancer (dated by TCRdb to the late 2010s). The receptor library was made with 5' RACE. Sequenced on a NextSeq 500. Clones were called with MiXCR by TCRdb after fastp trimmed the public reads at Q25, and only in-frame beta chains were retained. For every CDR3 protein sequence, its rows merge into one entry that carries the most common genes and DNA. The sample table lists 2,500 to 3,000 distinct CDR3 sequences, around 14% of them with a count of one. The ten largest account for approximately 52% of the sample. The meaning of the sample's time point label: sample taken at primary tumor resection. TCR sequencing used whole RNA extracted from tumor and nontumor lung tissue, or from cryopreserved PBMC samples, without cell sorting. The sequenced sample was PBMCs, obtained at surgery. The receptors come from a male donor with early-stage non-small cell lung cancer.

This clonotype qualifies as medium-sized. The V gene is TRBV18, the J gene TRBJ2-1; D perhaps matches TRBD2 (5 bases). This CDR3 is 14 amino acids long. Germline V CDR1 and CDR2: KGHSH, LQKENI. With 4 bases removed from V and 10 bases from J, the gap between germline ends came to 17 bases. This chain's CDR3 is CASSQSDGSGEQFF. The CDR3 bases are TGTGCCAGCTCACAATCGGACGGATCGGGGGAGCAGTTCTTC.

By share, this clonotype ranks as medium-sized. The CDR3 DNA reads as TGTGCCAGTAGTACACAGGGGAGCACAGATACGCAGTATTTT. It specifies CASSTQGSTDTQYF. The V gene is TRBV19, the J gene TRBJ2-3, with 7 bases aligning to TRBD1. With V trimmed by 4 bases and J by 0 bases, 1 base remained unmatched. This CDR3 comprises 14 residues. Germline loops: CDR1 LNHDA, CDR2 SQIVND (reference sequence).

This clonotype has more than one count but fewer than ten. This rearrangement joins TRBV5-4 to TRBJ2-3, with 10 bases that match TRBD2. Germline V gene lookup returns CDR1 SGHNT and CDR2 YYREEE (reference sequence). This CDR3 is built from 16 residues. Trimming removed 0 bases from V and 5 bases from J; junction bases left unmatched: 6. For the CDR3, the DNA is TGTGCCAGCAGCTTGGCCTGGAGCGGGGGGGGAGATACGCAGTATTTT. The encoded protein is CASSLAWSGGGDTQYF. Full variable domain (rest looked up from reference TRBV5-4 and TRBJ2-3): ETGVTQSPTHLIKTRGQQVTLRCSSQSGHNTVSWYQQALGQGPQFIFQYYREEENGRGNFPPRFSGLQFPNYSSELNVNALELDDSALYLCASSLAWSGGGDTQYFGPGTRLTVL.

This clonotype was seen ten or more times. The gene calls are TRBV9 and TRBJ1-6; D is unclear. The V gene lost 7 bases and the J gene lost 7 bases, with 9 bases spanning the gap. From germline, CDR1 is SGDLS and CDR2 YYNGEE. CDR3 length: 12 amino acids. This chain's CDR3 is CASGNSNSPLHF. CDR3 DNA: TGTGCCAGCGGCAATTCAAATTCACCCCTCCACTTT.

Within the sample, this clonotype is medium-sized. CDR3: CASSSGYPNQPQHF. The CDR3 DNA reads as TGTGCCAGCAGTTCAGGGTATCCCAATCAGCCCCAGCATTTT. V usage is TRBV6-5 and J usage is TRBJ1-5, with D perhaps TRBD1 (5 bases). V lost 4 bases and J 3 bases, leaving 10 bases between the germline ends. CDR1 is MNHEY and CDR2 is SVGAGI in the germline V gene. The CDR3 totals 14 residues.

This clonotype was picked up many times. The chain employs TRBV5-1 and TRBJ2-7, with D unresolved. V was pared by 0 bases and J by 4 bases, with 11 bases between. The CDR3 is made up of 14 amino acids. In germline, CDR1 is SGHRS, CDR2 YFSETQ. CDR3 region: CASSLAPGEYEQYF. DNA of the CDR3: TGCGCCAGCAGCTTGGCGCCAGGAGAGTACGAGCAGTACTTC.

This clonotype has more than one count but fewer than ten. This chain connects TRBV4-3 to TRBJ2-6, with D possibly TRBD1 on 6 matching bases. Trimming cost V 1 base and J 0 bases, with 13 bases left between them. Germline V gene lookup returns CDR1 LGHNA and CDR2 YSLEER. This CDR3 contains 18 residues. CDR3 coding DNA: TGCGCCAGCAGCCAAGCCAGGGGCGGCAGCTCTGGGGCCAACGTCCTGACTTTC. It yields the protein CASSQARGGSSGANVLTF.

V and J are TRBV6-6 and TRBJ2-1, with D hard to call. The V end was cut by 4 bases, the J end by 1 base, with 14 bases between. CDR1 is MNHNY, CDR2 SVGAGI, per germline (reference sequence). The CDR3 sequence is 16 residues long. The CDR3, as DNA: TGTGCCAGCAGTTTCAATCAAGTTGAATCCTACAATGAGCAGTTCTTC. Its translation is CASSFNQVESYNEQFF.

This clonotype was detected many times. This chain connects TRBV10-1 to TRBJ2-3, with unresolved D. CDR3 size: 10 residues. Looked up from germline, CDR1 is WNHNN and CDR2 is SYGVQD (reference sequence). For the CDR3, the DNA is TGCGCTACTCCGACAGATACGCAGTATTTT. This gives the protein CATPTDTQYF.